What follows describes a single T cell receptor beta chain. These data originate in a study of T cell responses to AZD1222 COVID-19 vaccine. V was clipped by 6 bases and J by 9 bases; unmatched bases: 7. The CDR3 sequence is 15 residues long. Germline loops: CDR1 LNHDA, CDR2 SQIVND (reference sequence). Assay: immunoSEQ multiplex PCR; the TCRdb copy retains only in-frame clones and omits some. The repertoire holds 100,000 or so clones, with around 84% as singletons. The specimen was peripheral blood, collected 28 days after the second AZD1222 dose. The receptor was derived from an adult who received the AZD1222 COVID-19 vaccine. This chain connects TRBV19 to TRBJ2-2, with 13 bases that match TRBD2. The CDR3 DNA reads TGTGCCAGTAGGACTAGCGGGAGGACGGTCCGGGAGCTGTTTTTT. Translated: CASRTSGRTVRELFF. Full variable domain (rest looked up from reference TRBV19 and TRBJ2-2): DGGITQSPKYLFRKEGQNVTLSCEQNLNHDAMYWYRQDPGQGLRLIYYSQIVNDFQKGDIAEGYSVSREKKESFPLTVTSAQKNPTAFYLCASRTSGRTVRELFFGEGSRLTVL.